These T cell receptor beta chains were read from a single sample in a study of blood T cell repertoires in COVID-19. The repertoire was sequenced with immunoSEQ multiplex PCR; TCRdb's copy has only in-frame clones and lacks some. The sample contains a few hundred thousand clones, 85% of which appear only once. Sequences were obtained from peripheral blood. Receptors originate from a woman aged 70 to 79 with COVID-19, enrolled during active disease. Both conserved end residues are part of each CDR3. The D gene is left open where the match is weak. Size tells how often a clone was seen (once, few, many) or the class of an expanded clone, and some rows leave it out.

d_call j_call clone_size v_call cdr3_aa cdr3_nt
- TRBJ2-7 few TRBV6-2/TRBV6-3 CASSPLIRGTLYEQYF TGTGCCAGCAGTCCCCTCATCCGGGGAACTCTCTACGAGCAGTACTTC
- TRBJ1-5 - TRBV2 CASRRTNQPQHF TGTGCCAGCAGGCGGACTAATCAGCCCCAGCATTTT
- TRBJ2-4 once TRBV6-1 CASSESFQGDIQYF TGTGCCAGCAGTGAAAGCTTCCAAGGGGACATTCAGTACTTC
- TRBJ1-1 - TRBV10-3 CAISAGDSNTEAFF TGTGCCATCAGTGCAGGTGATTCGAACACTGAAGCTTTCTTT
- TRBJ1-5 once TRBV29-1 CSVRQGGDQPQHF TGCAGCGTCCGGCAAGGGGGAGATCAGCCCCAGCATTTT
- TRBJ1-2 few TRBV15 CATSSRKEGLYGYTF TGTGCCACCAGCAGTCGGAAAGAGGGCCTCTATGGCTACACCTTC
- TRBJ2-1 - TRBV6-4 CASSEEYSSYNEQFF TGTGCCAGCAGTGAAGAGTATAGCTCCTACAATGAGCAGTTCTTC
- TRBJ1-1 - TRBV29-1 CSVSNTEAFF TGCAGCGTTAGCAACACTGAAGCTTTCTTT
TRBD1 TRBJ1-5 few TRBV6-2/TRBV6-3 CASSDTGTGFNQPQHF TGTGCCAGCAGTGACACCGGGACAGGCTTTAATCAGCCCCAGCATTTT
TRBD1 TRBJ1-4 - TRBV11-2 CASTPGQGSKLFF TGTGCCAGCACTCCGGGACAGGGCAGTAAACTGTTTTTT
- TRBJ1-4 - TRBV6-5 CASYPQGRGNEKLFF TGTGCCAGTTACCCGCAGGGAAGGGGTAATGAAAAACTGTTTTTT
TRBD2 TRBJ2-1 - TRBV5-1 CASSLAALGGGLSEQFF TGCGCCAGCAGCTTGGCCGCTTTGGGCGGGGGGCTTAGTGAGCAGTTCTTC
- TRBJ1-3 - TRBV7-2 CASNWDTSGNTIYF TGTGCCAGCAACTGGGACACCTCTGGAAACACCATATATTTT
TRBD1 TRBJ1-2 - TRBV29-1 CSVTGVFSNYGYTF TGCAGCGTTACAGGGGTTTTTTCTAACTATGGCTACACCTTC
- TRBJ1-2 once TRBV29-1 CSVQGSGGYTF TGCAGCGTCCAGGGAAGCGGGGGCTACACCTTC
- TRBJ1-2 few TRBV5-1 CASSTGDNYGYTF TGCGCCAGCAGCACCGGGGATAACTATGGCTACACCTTC
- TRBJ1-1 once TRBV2 CASSEIGSGEAFF TGTGCCAGCAGTGAAATTGGAAGCGGTGAAGCTTTCTTT
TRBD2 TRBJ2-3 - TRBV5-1 CASSYSGGSTDTQYF TGCGCCAGCAGCTACAGCGGGGGTAGCACAGATACGCAGTATTTT
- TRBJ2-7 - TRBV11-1 CASSLGPGSYEQYF TGTGCCAGCAGCTTAGGTCCGGGTTCCTACGAGCAGTACTTC
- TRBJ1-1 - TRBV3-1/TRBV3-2 CASSQVNSEAFF TGTGCCAGCAGCCAAGTTAACTCTGAAGCTTTCTTT
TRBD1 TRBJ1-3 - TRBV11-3 CASSTRQGPGNTIYF TGTGCCAGCAGCACCAGACAGGGACCTGGAAACACCATATATTTT
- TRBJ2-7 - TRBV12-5 CASATFLTTYEQYF TGTGCTAGTGCCACTTTCCTTACCACCTACGAGCAGTACTTC
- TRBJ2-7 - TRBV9 CASSVEGAHEQYF TGTGCCAGCAGCGTAGAAGGGGCCCACGAGCAGTACTTC
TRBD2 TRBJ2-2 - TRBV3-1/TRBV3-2 CASSQVGGTKNTGELFF TGTGCCAGCAGCCAAGTTGGCGGGACTAAGAACACCGGGGAGCTGTTTTTT
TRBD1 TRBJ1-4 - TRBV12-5 CASGLVNRGKEKLFF TGTGCTAGTGGTTTGGTCAACAGGGGTAAGGAAAAACTGTTTTTT
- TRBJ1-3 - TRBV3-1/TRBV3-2 CASSQDLGGLGNTIYF TGTGCCAGCAGCCAAGATTTGGGGGGTTTGGGAAACACCATATATTTT
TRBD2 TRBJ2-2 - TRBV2 CASCREREGQGELFF TGTGCCAGCTGTAGGGAGCGGGAGGGCCAGGGGGAGCTGTTTTTT
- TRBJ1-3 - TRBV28 CASSLSVRSSGNTIYF TGTGCCAGCAGTTTATCGGTTCGTAGCTCTGGAAACACCATATATTTT
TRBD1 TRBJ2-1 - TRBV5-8 CASSPRTGGGEQFF TGTGCCAGCAGCCCGCGGACAGGGGGCGGTGAGCAGTTCTTC
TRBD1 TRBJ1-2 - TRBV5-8 CASSFSRTGYGYTF TGTGCCAGCAGCTTTAGCCGGACAGGGTATGGCTACACCTTC
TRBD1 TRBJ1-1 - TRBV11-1 CASSYGTADEAFF TGTGCCAGCAGTTACGGGACAGCCGATGAAGCTTTCTTT
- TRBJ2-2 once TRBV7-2 CASTYGGARTGELFF TGTGCCAGCACCTATGGGGGGGCGCGGACCGGGGAGCTGTTTTTT
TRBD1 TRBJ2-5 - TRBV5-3 CARSLRQGGETQYF TGTGCCAGAAGCCTAAGACAGGGGGGAGAGACCCAGTACTTC
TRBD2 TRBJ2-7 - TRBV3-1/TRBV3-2 CASSQSTSLYEQYF TGTGCCAGCAGCCAATCGACTAGCCTCTACGAGCAGTACTTC
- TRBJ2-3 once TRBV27 CASQTAGDTQYF TGTGCCAGCCAAACAGCGGGAGATACGCAGTATTTT
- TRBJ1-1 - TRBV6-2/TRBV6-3 CASSPSPGRRSGVAFF TGTGCCAGCAGCCCGAGCCCGGGACGGCGATCGGGGGTTGCTTTCTTT
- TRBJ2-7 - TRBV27 CASSLSGASYEQYF TGTGCCAGCAGTTTATCGGGGGCTAGCTACGAGCAGTACTTC
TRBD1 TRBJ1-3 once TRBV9 CASSVEGQVAPVYF TGTGCCAGCAGCGTAGAGGGACAGGTCGCCCCTGTATATTTT
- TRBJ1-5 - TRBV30 CAWSPIGGGNQPQHF TGTGCCTGGAGTCCCATAGGGGGGGGTAATCAGCCCCAGCATTTT
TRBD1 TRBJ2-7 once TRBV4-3 CASSPGGTGGLGQYF TGCGCCAGCAGCCCTGGGGGAACAGGGGGACTGGGGCAGTACTTC
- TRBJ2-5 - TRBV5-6 CASSRFSDQETQYF TGTGCCAGCAGCCGGTTCAGCGACCAAGAGACCCAGTACTTC
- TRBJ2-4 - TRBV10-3 CAISESQGRNIQYF TGTGCCATCAGTGAGTCGCAGGGAAGGAACATTCAGTACTTC
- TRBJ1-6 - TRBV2 CASTQEASSYNSPLHF TGTGCCAGCACCCAAGAGGCGAGCTCCTATAATTCACCCCTCCACTTT
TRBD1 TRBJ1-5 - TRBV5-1 CASSWQGDQPQHF TGCGCCAGCAGCTGGCAGGGGGATCAGCCCCAGCATTTT
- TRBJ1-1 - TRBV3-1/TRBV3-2 CASSQDIRGNTEAFF TGTGCCAGCAGCCAAGATATTCGAGGGAACACTGAAGCTTTCTTT
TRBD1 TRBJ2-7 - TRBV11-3 CASSLDMRGLSEQYF TGTGCCAGCAGCTTAGATATGAGGGGGCTGAGCGAGCAGTACTTC
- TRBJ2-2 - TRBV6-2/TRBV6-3 CASSLTGELFF TGTGCCAGCAGTCTGACCGGGGAGCTGTTTTTT
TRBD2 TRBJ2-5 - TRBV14 CASSRTSEGETQYF TGTGCCAGCAGCCGGACTAGCGAGGGAGAGACCCAGTACTTC
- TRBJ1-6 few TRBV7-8 CASSTRPRVTNSPLHF TGTGCCAGCAGCACCAGACCCAGGGTGACGAATTCACCCCTCCACTTT
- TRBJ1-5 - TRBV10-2 CATREANQPQHF TGCGCCACCCGGGAGGCGAATCAGCCCCAGCATTTT
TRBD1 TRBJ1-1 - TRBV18 CASSPRTGAIGEAFF TGTGCCAGCTCACCCCGGACAGGGGCAATAGGTGAAGCTTTCTTT
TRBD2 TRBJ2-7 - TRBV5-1 CASSPSWGTNTPYEQYF TGCGCCAGCAGCCCCTCCTGGGGGACTAATACTCCCTACGAGCAGTACTTC
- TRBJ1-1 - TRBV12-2 CASRSQTRDRGPVEAFF TGTGCAAGTCGCTCCCAGACCCGGGACAGGGGGCCTGTAGAAGCTTTCTTT
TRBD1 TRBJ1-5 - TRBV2 CASRATGANQPQHF TGTGCCAGCAGGGCGACAGGGGCAAATCAGCCCCAGCATTTT
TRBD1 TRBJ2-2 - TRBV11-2 CASSLVPGQGNTGELFF TGTGCCAGCAGCTTAGTCCCTGGACAGGGGAACACCGGGGAGCTGTTTTTT